The text below deals with one T cell receptor (beta chain). What it binds is not known. CDR3 length: 17 residues. In germline, CDR1 is MDHEN, CDR2 SYDVKM. Between the trimmed V and J ends, which lost 6 bases and 7 bases, there was a span of 27 bases. This sample was taken from a study of shared clonotypes between healthy human individuals. Sequenced by immunoSEQ multiplex PCR; TCRdb stores in-frame clones only, minus some. Found here are approximately 1,500,000 clones, around 98% of them singletons; the top ten hold around 0.47%. Adults of Caucasian background living in Nashville, Tennessee made up all donors. Whole-study findings and limits: Some clonotypes were shared by all four sorted-subset donors, while others were not shared. The non-shared ones had lower generation probabilities than the shared ones. Naive CD4 clonotypes were shared across several donors at about 5.2%. Rarefaction analysis demonstrated incomplete sorted-subset sequencing notwithstanding large depth.

The clonotype comes from a man aged 30 to 45 in good health. The sequencing input was naive CD4+ T cells sorted from blood. The subset: CD45RA+ positively selected. The genes are TRBV28 and TRBJ1-2; D is possibly TRBD1 (5 bases). DNA of the CDR3: TGTGCCAGCAGCCCCTTATCCCGGGACGCACTCTTAGGTGGCTACACCTTC. Encoded protein: CASSPLSRDALLGGYTF.